Each of the 14 T cell receptor beta chains below was sequenced from the same sample in a study of cytomegalovirus exposure and HLA in healthy donors. 13 Jbeta primers and 60 Vbeta primers were used for the PCR. Produced via immunoSEQ multiplex PCR; TCRdb's table is partial and in-frame only. The data show roughly 120,000 clones, 70% to 85% seen once. Sequenced material: PBMCs. These receptors all stem from a woman in her thirties or forties in good health and CMV-seropositive.

This clone has a handful of counts. At one end, the junction sequence differs from germline, possibly due to a read error. The J gene is TRBJ2-1, the V gene TRBV7-7; D ambiguous. This CDR3 has 13 residues. CDR1 is SSHAT, CDR2 FNYEAQ, per germline (reference sequence). The DNA for the CDR3 is TGTGCTAGCAGCTTAGGTAGTTTCAATGAGCAGTTCTTC. Translation: CASSLGSFNEQFF.

The V gene is TRBV19, the J gene TRBJ2-7; 7 positions agree with TRBD1. Germline CDR1 is LNHDA and CDR2 is SQIVND (reference sequence). This CDR3 comprises 16 residues. The V gene end was trimmed by 2 bases and the J gene end by 0 bases; junction bases not matched to a gene: 7. The chain's CDR3 is CASSILGGISSYEQYF. CDR3 nucleotides: TGTGCCAGTAGTATACTAGGGGGCATTAGCTCCTACGAGCAGTACTTC.

This clone came up a few times. The V and J genes are TRBV4-3 and TRBJ2-3, with D tentatively TRBD1 (6 bases). The germline V and J ends were trimmed by 4 bases and 2 bases, with 13 bases remaining between them. This CDR3 spans 15 amino acids. The germline CDR1 and CDR2 sequences are LGHNA and YSLEER. The DNA of the CDR3 is TGCGCCAGCAGCCTCAGGGGACACCCCACAGATACGCAGTATTTT. Its translation: CASSLRGHPTDTQYF.

The V call is TRBV14, the J call TRBJ2-7; TRBD2 might be the D (6 bases). Per germline, CDR1 SGHDN and CDR2 FVKESK. This CDR3 spans 15 amino acids. V was cut by 0 bases and J by 2 bases, with 11 bases left in between. CDR3 sequence reads: CASSQEAGLAYEQYF. CDR3 nucleotide sequence: TGTGCCAGCAGCCAAGAGGCGGGACTTGCCTACGAGCAGTACTTC.

This CDR3 is CAWSEASHTEAFF. CDR3 coding DNA: TGTGCCTGGAGTGAAGCCTCCCACACTGAAGCTTTCTTT. The chain recombines TRBV30 with TRBJ1-1; D is unresolved. This CDR3 has 13 residues. With 1 base removed from V and 3 bases from J, the gap between germline ends came to 9 bases. The germline CDR1 and CDR2 sequences are GTSNPN and SVGIG (reference sequence).

V usage is TRBV7-9 and J usage is TRBJ1-1, with 9 bases identical to TRBD1. This CDR3 comprises 13 residues. V gave up 8 bases and J gave up 6 bases; unmatched junction bases: 7. The germline gives CDR1 SEHNR, CDR2 FQNEAQ (reference sequence). The CDR3 DNA sequence: TGTGCCAGCGCCGGGACAGGGTTTGCTGAAGCTTTCTTT. It translates to CASAGTGFAEAFF.

In this sample, this clone turned up many times. The chain has TRBV27 and TRBJ2-7, with 7 bases matching TRBD1. The V and J ends lost 5 bases and 0 bases, in that order; junction bases with no gene match: 16. The CDR3 runs to 18 residues. From germline, CDR1 is MNHEY and CDR2 SMNVEV (reference sequence). CDR3 sequence reads: CASSVRDSASGSSYEQYF. CDR3 in DNA: TGTGCCAGCAGTGTCCGGGACAGTGCATCGGGGAGCTCCTACGAGCAGTACTTC.

The chain recombines TRBV5-4 with TRBJ1-2; TRBD1 matches at 7 bases. Germline trimming cut 2 bases from V and 4 bases from J; bases unmatched to any gene: 2. From germline, CDR1 is SGHNT and CDR2 YYREEE (reference sequence). The CDR3 is made up of 13 amino acids. The CDR3 nucleotides read TGTGCCAGCAGCTTCGGACAGGCCTATGGCTACACCTTC. Protein: CASSFGQAYGYTF.

This sequence joins TRBV7-3 and TRBJ1-2, with TRBD1 matching over 9 bases. The CDR3 sequence is 16 residues long. V gave up 1 base and J gave up 8 bases; unmatched junction bases: 11. Germline-derived CDR1 and CDR2 are SGHTA and FQGTGA. In nucleotides, the CDR3 is TGTGCCAGCAGCTTAAACGCCCGGGACAGGGCCCGGGGCTACACCTTC. Its translation: CASSLNARDRARGYTF.

Note on this clone: The sample has other DNA sequences that encode this CDR3 too. The CDR3, as DNA: TGCGCCAGCAGCTCTGGACTAGCGGGAGGGCAGGAGACCCAGTACTTC. It is translated as CASSSGLAGGQETQYF. The chain couples TRBV5-1 to TRBJ2-5; 15 bases agree with TRBD2. The germline V gene has CDR1 SGHRS and CDR2 YFSETQ. Germline trimming cut 3 bases from V and 5 bases from J; bases unmatched to any gene: 5. CDR3 length equals 16 residues.

This chain uses TRBV7-2 with TRBJ2-7; D gene ambiguous. This CDR3 has 14 amino acids. V was shortened by 1 base and J by 1 base, with 8 bases between the two germline ends. The germline gives CDR1 SGHTA, CDR2 FQGNSA. CDR3 residues: CASSLGFRSYEQYF. The CDR3 DNA reads as TGTGCCAGCAGCTTAGGCTTTCGGTCCTACGAGCAGTACTTC.

The J gene is TRBJ1-1, the V gene TRBV27; D ambiguous. The CDR3 runs 13 residues. CDR1 is MNHEY, CDR2 SMNVEV, per germline (reference sequence). V was clipped by 2 bases and J by 1 base, with 5 bases between them. Here the CDR3 reads CASSLVGNTEAFF. The CDR3 region has the DNA TGTGCCAGCAGTTTAGTCGGGAACACTGAAGCTTTCTTT.

This chain connects TRBV14 to TRBJ2-6; 7 bases align to TRBD1. The CDR3 contains 16 residues. With V trimmed by 1 base and J by 4 bases, 4 bases remained unmatched. CDR1 and CDR2 (germline): SGHDN, FVKESK. The CDR3 reads CASSQGQGRGANVLTF. For the CDR3, the DNA is TGTGCCAGCAGCCAAGGACAGGGTAGAGGGGCCAACGTCCTGACTTTC.

The rearrangement links TRBV6-5 to TRBJ1-3, with 10 bases fitting TRBD1. This CDR3 comprises 16 residues. The trim removed 6 bases at V and 3 bases at J, leaving 8 bases unmatched. Germline V gene lookup returns CDR1 MNHEY and CDR2 SVGAGI. CDR3 nucleotide sequence: TGTGCCAGCAGATACGGGACAGGGGATAATGGAAACACCATATATTTT. Translated: CASRYGTGDNGNTIYF.